This TCR beta chain came from a study of blood T cells in healthy people across ages. The use of a sample-barcoded 5' primer and a J-beta primer mix characterized a second PCR of 7 to 11 cycles. A tag from a template-switch adaptor with 12 random nucleotides marked each cDNA molecule. TCRdb reprocessed the 5' RACE reads with MiXCR, giving one entry per CDR3 protein. The table has about 800,000 distinct CDR3 sequences, more than 20% seen once. The germline V gene has CDR1 GTSNPN and CDR2 SVGIG (reference sequence). Trimming removed 3 bases from V and 4 bases from J; junction bases left unmatched: 5. The length of the CDR3 is 15 residues. These data were also filed under a second study, of T cells of mothers and their children.

The source is a boy between 10 and 17 years old in good health. The sample comprised blood. The V call is TRBV30, the J call TRBJ2-2; 10 bases align to TRBD1. CDR3 sequence: CAWRKGQGFTGELFF. The CDR3 nucleotides read TGTGCCTGGAGAAAGGGACAGGGGTTCACCGGGGAGCTGTTTTTT.